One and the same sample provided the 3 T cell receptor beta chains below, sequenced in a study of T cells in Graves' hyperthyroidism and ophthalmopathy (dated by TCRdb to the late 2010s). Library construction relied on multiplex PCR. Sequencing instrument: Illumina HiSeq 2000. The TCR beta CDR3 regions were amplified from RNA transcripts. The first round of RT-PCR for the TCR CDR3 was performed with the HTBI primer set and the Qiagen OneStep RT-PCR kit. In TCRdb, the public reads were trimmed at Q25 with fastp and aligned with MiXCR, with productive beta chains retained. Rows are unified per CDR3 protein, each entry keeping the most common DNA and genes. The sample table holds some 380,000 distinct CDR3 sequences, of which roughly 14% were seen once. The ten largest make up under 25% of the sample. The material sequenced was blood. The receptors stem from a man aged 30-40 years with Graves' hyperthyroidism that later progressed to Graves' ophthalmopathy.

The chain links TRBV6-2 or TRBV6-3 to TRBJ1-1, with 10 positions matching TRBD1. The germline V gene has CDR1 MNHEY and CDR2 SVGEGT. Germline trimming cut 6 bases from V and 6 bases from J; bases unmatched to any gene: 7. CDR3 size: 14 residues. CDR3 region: CASRDTGTGAEAFF. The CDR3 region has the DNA TGTGCCAGCAGAGATACCGGGACAGGGGCTGAAGCTTTCTTT.

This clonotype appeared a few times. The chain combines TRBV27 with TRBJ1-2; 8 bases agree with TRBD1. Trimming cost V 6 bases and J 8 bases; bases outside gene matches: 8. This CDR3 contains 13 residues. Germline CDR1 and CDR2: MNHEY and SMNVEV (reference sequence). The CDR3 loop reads CASRMTGASGYTF. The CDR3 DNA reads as TGTGCCAGCAGAATGACAGGGGCTAGCGGCTACACCTTC.

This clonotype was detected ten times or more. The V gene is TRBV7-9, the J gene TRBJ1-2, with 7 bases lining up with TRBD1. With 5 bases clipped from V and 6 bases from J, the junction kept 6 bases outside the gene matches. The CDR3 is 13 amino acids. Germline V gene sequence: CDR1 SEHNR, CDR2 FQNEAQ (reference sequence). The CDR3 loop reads CASSPTGSHGYTF. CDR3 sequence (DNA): TGTGCCAGCAGCCCGACAGGGTCCCATGGCTACACCTTC.